Below are 23 T cell receptor beta chains sequenced from a single sample in a study of blood T cell repertoires in COVID-19 (TCRdb year 2020). The library came from the immunoSEQ multiplex PCR assay. Here the immuneACCESS table is served through TCRdb, limited to in-frame sequences with V and J called. Missing clones are a known gap in these copies; in checked studies unresolved V genes cover under half, and the rest lacks a known reason. The sample table holds over 200,000 clones, of which nearly 90% were seen once. The ten most abundant clones make up 10% to 11% of the sample. The sample consisted of PBMCs or T cells enriched from blood (not recorded which). These receptors all stem from a man under 40 who had recovered from COVID-19.

The V and J genes are TRBV15 and TRBJ2-2; TRBD1 matches at 8 bases. This CDR3 is 14 amino acids long. Germline V gene data show CDR1 as LNHNV and CDR2 as YYDKDF (reference sequence). Losses at the gene ends were 1 base for V and 5 bases for J; bases not matched to a gene: 0. CDR3 loop: CATSRGQGTGELFF. As DNA, the CDR3 is TGTGCCACCAGCAGAGGACAGGGGACCGGGGAGCTGTTTTTT.

The rearrangement links TRBV7-6 to TRBJ2-1; 7 bases match TRBD2. This CDR3 is built from 16 residues. V shed 2 bases, J shed 5 bases, and the junction held 9 bases outside the gene matches. Germline V gives CDR1 SGHVS, CDR2 FNYEAQ. As DNA, the CDR3 is TGTGCCAGCAGCTTATTTAAGGCGGGGGACCACAATGAGCAGTTCTTC. Amino acids: CASSLFKAGDHNEQFF.

The chain couples TRBV5-6 to TRBJ1-3; D remains ambiguous. CDR1 and CDR2 (germline): SGHDT, YYEEEE. The germline V and J ends were trimmed by 0 bases and 3 bases, with 13 bases remaining between them. This CDR3 has 16 residues. CDR3 in amino acids: CASSLAGHRGGNTIYF. Written as DNA, the CDR3 is TGTGCCAGCAGCTTGGCAGGTCATCGGGGTGGAAACACCATATATTTT. The whole variable domain, filled in from reference TRBV5-6 and TRBJ1-3, reads DAGVTQSPTHLIKTRGQQVTLRCSPKSGHDTVSWYQQALGQGPQFIFQYYEEEERQRGNFPDRFSGHQFPNYSSELNVNALLLGDSALYLCASSLAGHRGGNTIYFGEGSWLTVV.

This rearrangement joins TRBV12-2 to TRBJ1-1; the table names TRBD1, a call not compared with the DNA. TRBV12-2 is flagged as a pseudogene. The CDR3 totals 17 residues. For the CDR3, the DNA is TGTGCAAGTCGCTGTAACAGACCTCTATCTTTGAACACTGAAGCTTTCTTT. This encodes CASRCNRPLSLNTEAFF.

As DNA, the CDR3 is TGCAGCGTTGAAGGGGGCGCGAACACCGGGGAGCTGTTTTTT. Encoded protein: CSVEGGANTGELFF. The chain couples TRBV29-1 to TRBJ2-2; possible D gene TRBD1, 5 bases. CDR3 length equals 14 residues. CDR1 is SQVTM, CDR2 ANQGSEA, per germline. Trimming cost V 1 base and J 0 bases, with 6 bases left between them.

The chain couples TRBV7-8 to TRBJ1-6; 7 nucleotides align to TRBD1. V shed 5 bases and J 9 bases; nucleotides not matched to a gene: 7. Germline lookup yields CDR1 SGHVS and CDR2 FQNEAQ. This CDR3 spans 14 amino acids. DNA for the CDR3: TGTGCCAGCAGCCCTTTCGCAGGGGGTTCACCCCTCCACTTT. Residues: CASSPFAGGSPLHF. The full variable domain, in which reference TRBV7-8 and TRBJ1-6 provide the parts outside the CDR3, is GAGVSQSPRYKVAKRGQDVALRCDPISGHVSLFWYQQALGQGPEFLTYFQNEAQLDKSGLPSDRFFAERPEGSVSTLKIQRTQQEDSAVYLCASSPFAGGSPLHFGNGTRLTVT.

This clone was detected a few times. The gene calls are TRBV2 and TRBJ1-2, with unresolved D. The CDR3 has 14 amino acids. V dropped 3 bases and J dropped 4 bases, with 12 bases sitting between them. Per the germline V gene, CDR1 is SNHLY and CDR2 is FYNNEI. This CDR3 reads CASSDKTAVYGYTF. The CDR3 DNA follows: TGTGCCAGCAGTGATAAAACAGCTGTCTATGGCTACACCTTC.

This clone was detected only a few times. V and J are TRBV5-1 and TRBJ1-1; D is perhaps TRBD1 (5 bases). This CDR3 spans 15 amino acids. CDR1 is SGHRS and CDR2 is YFSETQ in the germline V gene. Between the trimmed V and J ends, which lost 4 bases and 3 bases, there was a span of 16 bases. In nucleotides, the CDR3 is TGCGCCAGCAGCGTTACGAGGCCGGGGGACACTGAAGCTTTCTTT. Encoded protein: CASSVTRPGDTEAFF.

In this sample, this clone turned up a few times. The V and J genes are TRBV10-1 and TRBJ2-2; 9 nucleotides match TRBD1. The CDR3 contains 15 residues. Unmatched junction bases numbered 2, after V lost 5 bases and J lost 1 base. Germline lookup yields CDR1 WNHNN and CDR2 SYGVQD (reference sequence). The CDR3 DNA is TGCGCCAGCAGTCCGGGACAGGGGAACACCGGGGAGCTGTTTTTT. Translated: CASSPGQGNTGELFF.

The rearrangement links TRBV7-3 to TRBJ2-5; TRBD2 matches 10 bases. J gave up 5 bases and V 5 bases, and 5 bases lay outside the gene matches. The CDR3 spans 14 residues. Germline CDR1 SGHTA, CDR2 FQGTGA. CDR3 nucleotide sequence: TGTGCCAGCAGCCGGACTAGCGGTTGGGAGACCCAGTACTTC. Translating it yields CASSRTSGWETQYF.

This rearrangement joins TRBV11-3 to TRBJ2-1; a weak D match, TRBD2 (5 bases). There are 18 residues in the CDR3. Per germline, CDR1 SGHNT and CDR2 YENEEA. V lost 0 bases and J 7 bases, leaving 22 bases between the germline ends. In DNA form, the CDR3 reads TGTGCCAGCAGCTTAGAGGGCGTAGCGTCGTCAACTGGGAATGAGCAGTTCTTC. It translates to CASSLEGVASSTGNEQFF.

This chain links TRBV5-6 with TRBJ1-2, with TRBD1 identical over 11 bases. CDR1 and CDR2 from the germline V gene are SGHDT and YYEEEE. V dropped 4 bases and J dropped 4; count of bases not matched to a gene: 3. The CDR3 consists of 14 residues. The CDR3 nucleotides are TGTGCCAGCAGCCTAGGACAGGGGGCCTATGGCTACACCTTC. It is translated as CASSLGQGAYGYTF.

The chain carries TRBV11-2 and TRBJ1-3; D gene unclear. The CDR3 is made up of 14 amino acids. Looked up from germline, CDR1 is SGHAT and CDR2 is FQNNGV. V lost 5 bases to trimming and J lost 0 bases, with 8 bases between them. DNA for the CDR3: TGTGCCAGCAGCCGGAGCGTCTCTGGAAACACCATATATTTT. Amino acid sequence: CASSRSVSGNTIYF.

The chain links TRBV28 to TRBJ2-7, with TRBD1 matching 7 bases. After removal of 2 bases from V and 3 bases from J, the junction contained 7 bases not matched to a gene. The CDR3 is made up of 15 amino acids. CDR1 is MDHEN, CDR2 SYDVKM, per germline. This CDR3 reads CASSLVSRGNYEQYF. The CDR3 DNA reads TGTGCCAGCAGTTTAGTCTCCAGGGGGAACTACGAGCAGTACTTC.

The rearrangement uses TRBV27 and TRBJ1-1, with D perhaps TRBD1 (6 bases). The length of the CDR3 is 14 residues. The V gene's germline CDR1 is MNHEY and CDR2 SMNVEV (reference sequence). The germline V and J ends were trimmed by 5 bases and 13 bases, with 23 bases remaining between them. The DNA of the CDR3 is TGTGCCAGCAGTCCCCCGGGAGGCAGGGGCTGGGGTTTCTTT. Its translation is CASSPPGGRGWGFF.

The V gene is TRBV7-8, the J gene TRBJ2-5, with D hard to call. V dropped 3 bases and J dropped 5 bases, with 13 bases sitting between them. Germline V CDR1 and CDR2: SGHVS, FQNEAQ. The CDR3 extends over 14 amino acids. The CDR3 DNA reads as TGTGCCAGCAGCTTTGACTTAGGTTGGGAGACCCAGTACTTC. Its protein product is CASSFDLGWETQYF.

The V call is TRBV10-3, the J call TRBJ2-5; 8 positions match TRBD2. CDR3 length: 18 residues. After removal of 0 bases from V and 4 bases from J, the junction contained 13 bases not matched to a gene. The germline gives CDR1 ENHRY, CDR2 SYGVKD. The CDR3 loop reads CAISESRSGRGRLETQYF. CDR3 coding DNA: TGTGCCATCAGTGAGTCCCGGTCCGGGAGGGGAAGGTTAGAGACCCAGTACTTC.

The chain carries TRBV29-1 and TRBJ2-1; TRBD1 might be the D (6 bases). V lost 3 bases and J 4 bases, leaving 10 bases between the germline ends. The CDR3 length is 13 residues. Germline CDR1 and CDR2: SQVTM and ANQGSEA. Here the CDR3 DNA reads TGCAGCGTTGAGGGCAGGGGTTACAATGAGCAGTTCTTC. Protein sequence: CSVEGRGYNEQFF.

The J gene is TRBJ2-5, the V gene TRBV5-1, with 7 nucleotides matching TRBD2. The CDR3 is 15 residues long. The germline V gene encodes CDR1 SGHRS and CDR2 YFSETQ. Trimming removed 0 bases from V and 6 bases from J; junction bases left unmatched: 8. CDR3 region: CASSLEQGAGKTQYF. CDR3 DNA sequence: TGCGCCAGCAGCTTGGAGCAGGGAGCGGGAAAGACCCAGTACTTC. Using reference TRBV5-1 and TRBJ2-5 for the parts outside the CDR3, the full variable domain is KAGVTQTPRYLIKTRGQQVTLSCSPISGHRSVSWYQQTPGQGLQFLFEYFSETQRNKGNFPGRFSGRQFSNSRSEMNVSTLELGDSALYLCASSLEQGAGKTQYFGPGTRLLVL.

This rearrangement joins TRBV5-5 to TRBJ1-2, with TRBD1 identical over 9 bases. From germline, CDR1 is SGHKS and CDR2 YYEKEE (reference sequence). The CDR3 runs 20 residues. With 1 base clipped from V and 8 bases from J, the junction kept 24 bases outside the gene matches. The CDR3 here is CASSLSGTGKWAALSEGYTF. CDR3 DNA sequence: TGTGCCAGCAGCTTGAGTGGGACAGGGAAGTGGGCTGCTTTATCGGAGGGCTACACCTTC. The whole variable domain, remainder taken from reference TRBV5-5 and TRBJ1-2, is DAGVTQSPTHLIKTRGQQVTLRCSPISGHKSVSWYQQVLGQGPQFIFQYYEKEERGRGNFPDRFSARQFPNYSSELNVNALLLGDSALYLCASSLSGTGKWAALSEGYTFGSGTRLTVV.

Relative to its sample, this clone is medium-sized. The CDR3 loop is CASRSLGQPSNQPQHF. CDR3 sequence (DNA): TGTGCCAGCAGGTCTTTGGGACAGCCGAGCAATCAGCCCCAGCATTTT. J is TRBJ1-5 and V is TRBV2; TRBD1 agrees at 7 bases. The CDR3 has 16 residues. Germline V gives CDR1 SNHLY, CDR2 FYNNEI. The J segment lost 1 base and the V segment lost 6 bases, leaving 9 bases of the junction unmatched.

V gene TRBV13 combines with J gene TRBJ1-6, with D hard to call. In germline, CDR1 is PRHDT, CDR2 FYEKMQ (reference sequence). The CDR3 length is 12 residues. V was clipped by 3 bases and J by 7 bases, with 4 bases between them. The DNA for the CDR3 is TGTGCCAGCAGCTTCTACAATTCACCCCTCCACTTT. Translation gives CASSFYNSPLHF.

This chain uses TRBV3-1 (or the pseudogene TRBV3-2) with TRBJ1-1; 8 nucleotides agree with TRBD1. Germline assignment: CDR1 LGHDT and CDR2 YNNKEL (reference sequence). V trimming: 3 bases; J trimming: 11 bases; junction bases outside the gene matches: 5. The CDR3 has 12 residues. The CDR3 sequence is CASSQTGVGAFF. CDR3 in DNA: TGTGCCAGCAGCCAGACAGGGGTTGGGGCTTTCTTT.